This T cell receptor beta chain was documented in a study of CD8 T cells in Susac syndrome. Trimming removed 6 bases from V and 10 bases from J; junction bases left unmatched: 13. The CDR3 has 15 residues. CDR1 is MDHEN, CDR2 SYDVKM, per germline. Random-hexamer reverse transcription was applied to roughly 0.5 to 1 ug RNA. Amplification of TCR beta CDR3 spanned 54 Vbeta and 13 Jbeta via immunoSEQ multiplex PCR. TCRdb called the immunoSEQ multiplex PCR reads again in MiXCR, with one record for every CDR3 protein. The data hold about 150,000 distinct CDR3 sequences, with roughly 95% observed a single time.

The chain has TRBV28 and TRBJ2-1; 9 positions match TRBD2. This TCR was recovered from a human donor in good health. Sequencing was carried out using CD4+ T cells from PBMCs. Here the CDR3 reads CASSRAGGMVQEQFF. CDR3 DNA: TGTGCCAGCAGCCGAGCGGGAGGAATGGTGCAGGAGCAGTTCTTC. Complete variable domain (other parts from reference TRBV28 and TRBJ2-1): DVKVTQSSRYLVKRTGEKVFLECVQDMDHENMFWYRQDPGLGLRLIYFSYDVKMKEKGDIPEGYSVSREKKERFSLILESASTNQTSMYLCASSRAGGMVQEQFFGPGTRLTVL.